The entry below describes one T cell receptor beta chain. Generated by immunoSEQ multiplex PCR, the TCRdb table keeps only in-frame clones and is missing some. The sample shows 35,000 to 50,000 clones, 80% to 95% of them seen only once. The germline V and J ends were trimmed by 4 bases and 2 bases, with 9 bases remaining between them. The CDR3 runs to 13 residues. CDR1 is SGHKS, CDR2 YYEKEE, per germline (reference sequence). The sample belongs to a study of lymphopenia after photon versus proton radiotherapy. The sequence derives from a man between 60 and 75 years old with cholangiocarcinoma. The rearrangement uses TRBV5-5 and TRBJ1-1; D gene unclear. The specimen was peripheral blood, collected from a patient treated with photon-based radiotherapy. The CDR3 reads CASSVTPNTEAFF. The CDR3 nucleotides are TGTGCCAGCAGCGTAACACCTAACACTGAAGCTTTCTTT.